The 8 T cell receptor beta chains below come from one sample, sequenced in a study of cytomegalovirus exposure and HLA in healthy donors. PCR was performed using 60 Vbeta and 13 Jbeta primers. Sequencing was performed with immunoSEQ multiplex PCR; in TCRdb, only in-frame clones are kept and a portion is missing. This table has approximately 100,000 clones, 75% appearing once. Sequencing was done on a sample of PBMCs. These receptors all stem from a man aged 50 or older in good health and CMV-seronegative.

The chain carries TRBV28 and TRBJ2-3; perhaps TRBD2 as D (5 bases). Looked up from germline, CDR1 is MDHEN and CDR2 is SYDVKM. The CDR3 consists of 14 residues. The V gene lost 3 bases and the J gene lost 4 bases, with 11 bases spanning the gap. CDR3 DNA sequence: TGTGCCAGCAGTTTCCCCAACGGGGCAGATACGCAGTATTTT. Translating it yields CASSFPNGADTQYF.

CDR3 loop: CASREEGSGNTIYF. The CDR3 DNA reads TGTGCCAGCAGAGAGGAGGGAAGTGGAAACACCATATATTTT. V and J are TRBV6-5 and TRBJ1-3; D call uncertain. There are 14 residues in the CDR3. Per germline, CDR1 MNHEY and CDR2 SVGAGI. The V gene lost 6 bases and the J gene lost 3 bases, with 12 bases spanning the gap.

The V gene is TRBV27, the J gene TRBJ2-2; weak D call: TRBD2 (6 bases). Germline CDR1 reads MNHEY; CDR2 reads SMNVEV (reference sequence). Trimming took 4 bases from V and 6 from J, leaving 6 bases between them. The CDR3 has 12 residues. The DNA for the CDR3 is TGTGCCAGCAGTTGGGGGGCCGGGGAGCTGTTTTTT. Residues: CASSWGAGELFF.

The chain employs TRBV30 and TRBJ1-2; TRBD1 matches at 7 bases. The CDR3 length is 17 residues. V lost 0 bases to trimming and J lost 1 base; unmatched junction nucleotides: 11. Germline loops: CDR1 GTSNPN, CDR2 SVGIG (reference sequence). The CDR3 reads CAWSVVQGGIFNYGYTF. CDR3 DNA sequence: TGTGCCTGGAGTGTAGTCCAGGGGGGCATTTTTAACTATGGCTACACCTTC.

The chain recombines TRBV30 with TRBJ1-3, with D possibly TRBD1 on 6 matching bases. This CDR3 has 14 amino acids. V lost 6 bases and J 3 bases, leaving 15 bases between the germline ends. Germline values: CDR1 GTSNPN, CDR2 SVGIG (reference sequence). DNA of the CDR3: TGTGCCTGTCCCCCGACAGGAGTTGGAAACACCATATATTTT. Amino acids: CACPPTGVGNTIYF.

This clone came up once. The chain has TRBV6-5 and TRBJ1-3; 9 bases map to TRBD1. The CDR3 length is 15 residues. V lost 6 bases and J lost 10; bases outside the gene matches: 13. Per the germline V gene, CDR1 is MNHEY and CDR2 is SVGAGI. DNA of the CDR3: TGTGCCAGCAGCCCCAAGGGACAGGGATGGGTGACCATATATTTT. Amino acids: CASSPKGQGWVTIYF.

This chain connects TRBV9 to TRBJ1-3; 7 bases fit TRBD1. Looked up from germline, CDR1 is SGDLS and CDR2 is YYNGEE. There are 15 residues in the CDR3. V was clipped by 4 bases and J by 2 bases; unmatched bases: 6. CDR3 residues: CASSRQGSTGNTIYF. In nucleotides, the CDR3 is TGTGCCAGCAGCCGACAGGGTTCAACTGGAAACACCATATATTTT.

This clone has only a few counts. The V gene is TRBV5-1, the J gene TRBJ1-4; TRBD1 agrees at 8 bases. Germline V CDR1 and CDR2: SGHRS, YFSETQ. J was trimmed by 3 bases and V by 4 bases; bases with no gene match: 5. The CDR3 has 15 residues. Here the CDR3 reads CASSRAQGANEKLFF. The CDR3, as DNA: TGCGCCAGCAGCAGGGCACAGGGGGCTAATGAAAAACTGTTTTTT.